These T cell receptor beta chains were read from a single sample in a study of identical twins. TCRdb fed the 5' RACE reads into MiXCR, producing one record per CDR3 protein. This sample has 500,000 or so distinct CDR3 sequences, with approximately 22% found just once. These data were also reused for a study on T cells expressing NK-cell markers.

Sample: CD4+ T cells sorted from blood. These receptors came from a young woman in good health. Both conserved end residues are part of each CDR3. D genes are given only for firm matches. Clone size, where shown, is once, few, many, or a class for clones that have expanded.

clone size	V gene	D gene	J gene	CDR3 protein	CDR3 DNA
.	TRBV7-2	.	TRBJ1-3	CASSFTGLGIYF	TGTGCCAGCAGCTTCACAGGTCTGGGCATATATTTT
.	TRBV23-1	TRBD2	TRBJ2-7	CASSQGRTSGKQSYEQYF	TGCGCCAGCAGTCAGGGAAGGACTAGCGGGAAACAGTCATACGAGCAGTACTTC
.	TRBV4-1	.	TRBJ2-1	CASRDLLVVVNEQFF	TGCGCCAGCAGGGACCTACTTGTGGTGGTGAATGAGCAGTTCTTC
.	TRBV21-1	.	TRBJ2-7	CASSARDVAKAQYF	TGTGCCAGCAGCGCCCGGGACGTGGCCAAGGCGCAGTACTTC
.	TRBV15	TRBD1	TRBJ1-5	CATSSRTGGQPQHF	TGTGCCACCAGCAGTCGGACAGGCGGACAGCCCCAGCATTTT
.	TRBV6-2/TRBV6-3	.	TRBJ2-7	CASSAPGRGYEQYF	TGTGCCAGCAGTGCCCCAGGAAGGGGCTACGAGCAGTACTTC
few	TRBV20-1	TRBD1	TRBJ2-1	CSAEVGTDNEQFF	TGCAGTGCCGAAGTAGGGACAGACAATGAGCAGTTCTTC
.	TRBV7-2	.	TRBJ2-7	CASSSRGGPDYEQYF	TGTGCCAGCAGCTCTCGTGGAGGGCCTGACTACGAGCAGTACTTC
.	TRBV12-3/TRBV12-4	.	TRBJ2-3	CASSPRDGTDTQYF	TGTGCCAGCTCCCCTAGGGATGGCACAGATACGCAGTATTTT
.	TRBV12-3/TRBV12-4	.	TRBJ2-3	CASSPLGGTGTDTQYF	TGTGCCAGCAGTCCTCTCGGGGGAACGGGCACAGATACGCAGTATTTT
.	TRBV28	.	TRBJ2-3	CASSDGFTQYF	TGTGCCAGCAGTGATGGGTTTACGCAGTATTTT
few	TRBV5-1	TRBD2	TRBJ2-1	CASSVNSGGAYNEQFF	TGCGCCAGCAGCGTAAATAGCGGGGGGGCCTACAATGAGCAGTTCTTC
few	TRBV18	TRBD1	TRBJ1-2	CASSPGQEAGGYTF	TGTGCCAGCTCACCAGGACAGGAGGCGGGAGGCTACACCTTC
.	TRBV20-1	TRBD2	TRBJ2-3	CCARATSGRVTDTQYF	TGCTGTGCTAGGGCGACTAGCGGGAGAGTCACAGATACGCAGTATTTT
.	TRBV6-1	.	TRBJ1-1	CASSQDLEENTEAFF	TGTGCCAGCAGTCAGGACCTGGAAGAGAACACTGAAGCTTTCTTT
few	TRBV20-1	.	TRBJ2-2	CSALGGGGELFF	TGCAGTGCCCTCGGAGGGGGCGGGGAGCTGTTTTTT
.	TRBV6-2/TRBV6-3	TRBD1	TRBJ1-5	CASSYRQGGVWPQHF	TGTGCCAGCAGTTACAGACAGGGAGGCGTGTGGCCCCAGCATTTT
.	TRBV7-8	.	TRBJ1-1	CASNPDRANTEAFF	TGTGCCAGCAACCCCGACAGAGCTAACACTGAAGCTTTCTTT
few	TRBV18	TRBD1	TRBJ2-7	CASSRYGTGDEQYF	TGTGCCAGCTCACGATATGGGACAGGGGACGAGCAGTACTTC
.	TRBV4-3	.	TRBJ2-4	CASSQDRSNPGAKNIQYF	TGCGCCAGCAGCCAAGATAGATCGAATCCGGGAGCCAAAAACATTCAGTACTTC
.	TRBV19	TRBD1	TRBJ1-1	CASGQGNEAFF	TGTGCCAGTGGACAGGGGAACGAAGCTTTCTTT
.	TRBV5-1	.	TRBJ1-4	CASSKQATNEKLFF	TGCGCCAGCAGTAAACAGGCAACTAATGAAAAACTGTTTTTT
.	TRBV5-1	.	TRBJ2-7	CASSLGGQALHEQYF	TGCGCCAGCAGCTTGGGGGGACAAGCTCTCCACGAGCAGTACTTC
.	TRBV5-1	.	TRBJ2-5	CASSLGSGPSTETQYF	TGCGCCAGCAGCTTGGGTTCGGGCCCCAGTACGGAGACCCAGTACTTC
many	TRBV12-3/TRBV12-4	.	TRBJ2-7	CASSLAGAGSEQYF	TGTGCCAGCAGTTTGGCAGGGGCGGGGAGCGAGCAGTACTTC
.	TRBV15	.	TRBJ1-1	CATSRDLSTPKTEAFF	TGTGCCACCAGCAGAGATCTTTCGACACCGAAGACTGAAGCTTTCTTT
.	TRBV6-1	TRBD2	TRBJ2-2	CASSRTSGRVAGELFF	TGTGCCAGCAGTCGGACTAGCGGGAGGGTAGCCGGGGAGCTGTTTTTT